Detailed here is one T cell receptor beta chain. Its target is unknown. This record belongs to a study of CD8+ T cells in alopecia areata. Study overall: Using the percentage of affected scalp area, treated patients' severity was scored.

Documented treatment: oral pan-JAK inhibitor, 5-10 mg twice daily. This CDR3 is 14 amino acids long. Looked up from germline, CDR1 is MNHEY and CDR2 is SVGAGI. The ends were cut back, 5 bases at V and 5 bases at J, with 15 bases in the middle. It was cDNA, reverse transcribed from extracted RNA, that served as the sequencing template. Profiled with immunoSEQ multiplex PCR; TCRdb holds only in-frame clones, not every one. The sample has 100,000 to 150,000 clones, roughly 57% seen once. General study findings and limits: Sequencing of scalp samples also includes resident alphabeta T cells from normal skin. While patients received tofacitinib, many expanded lesional clones remained present in scalp and blood. Tofacitinib delivered significant drops in scalp clonality and in expanded CD8+ clones among the top 100.

The receptor was derived from a human donor with alopecia areata. The sample here was CD4+ T cells sorted from blood, taken at week 4, from a patient treated with tofacitinib. The chain employs TRBV6-5 and TRBJ2-5; D is possibly TRBD2 (6 bases). The CDR3 is CASSPLAAPETQYF. DNA for the CDR3: TGTGCCAGCAGTCCACTAGCCGCTCCCGAGACCCAGTACTTC.